This T cell receptor beta chain was identified in a study of blood T cell repertoires in COVID-19. Study summary: PBMCs, B-cell-depleted T cells, or T cells provided the cDNA or gDNA that made up the material.

The repertoire was sequenced with immunoSEQ multiplex PCR; TCRdb's copy has only in-frame clones and lacks some. Of 200,000 to 300,000 clones listed, around nine tenths are singletons. This receptor was obtained from a woman younger than 30 who had recovered from COVID-19. Sequencing input: PBMCs or T cells enriched from blood (not recorded which).

CDR3 nucleotides: TGTGCCAGCAGCCTCAGGGATTCCGGGGAGCTGTTTTTT. Its translation is CASSLRDSGELFF. The chain uses TRBV27 and TRBJ2-2, with D perhaps matching TRBD1 (5 bases). The germline V and J ends were trimmed by 6 bases and 6 bases, with 11 bases remaining between them. Germline V gene lookup returns CDR1 MNHEY and CDR2 SMNVEV (reference sequence). The CDR3 loop spans 13 amino acids.